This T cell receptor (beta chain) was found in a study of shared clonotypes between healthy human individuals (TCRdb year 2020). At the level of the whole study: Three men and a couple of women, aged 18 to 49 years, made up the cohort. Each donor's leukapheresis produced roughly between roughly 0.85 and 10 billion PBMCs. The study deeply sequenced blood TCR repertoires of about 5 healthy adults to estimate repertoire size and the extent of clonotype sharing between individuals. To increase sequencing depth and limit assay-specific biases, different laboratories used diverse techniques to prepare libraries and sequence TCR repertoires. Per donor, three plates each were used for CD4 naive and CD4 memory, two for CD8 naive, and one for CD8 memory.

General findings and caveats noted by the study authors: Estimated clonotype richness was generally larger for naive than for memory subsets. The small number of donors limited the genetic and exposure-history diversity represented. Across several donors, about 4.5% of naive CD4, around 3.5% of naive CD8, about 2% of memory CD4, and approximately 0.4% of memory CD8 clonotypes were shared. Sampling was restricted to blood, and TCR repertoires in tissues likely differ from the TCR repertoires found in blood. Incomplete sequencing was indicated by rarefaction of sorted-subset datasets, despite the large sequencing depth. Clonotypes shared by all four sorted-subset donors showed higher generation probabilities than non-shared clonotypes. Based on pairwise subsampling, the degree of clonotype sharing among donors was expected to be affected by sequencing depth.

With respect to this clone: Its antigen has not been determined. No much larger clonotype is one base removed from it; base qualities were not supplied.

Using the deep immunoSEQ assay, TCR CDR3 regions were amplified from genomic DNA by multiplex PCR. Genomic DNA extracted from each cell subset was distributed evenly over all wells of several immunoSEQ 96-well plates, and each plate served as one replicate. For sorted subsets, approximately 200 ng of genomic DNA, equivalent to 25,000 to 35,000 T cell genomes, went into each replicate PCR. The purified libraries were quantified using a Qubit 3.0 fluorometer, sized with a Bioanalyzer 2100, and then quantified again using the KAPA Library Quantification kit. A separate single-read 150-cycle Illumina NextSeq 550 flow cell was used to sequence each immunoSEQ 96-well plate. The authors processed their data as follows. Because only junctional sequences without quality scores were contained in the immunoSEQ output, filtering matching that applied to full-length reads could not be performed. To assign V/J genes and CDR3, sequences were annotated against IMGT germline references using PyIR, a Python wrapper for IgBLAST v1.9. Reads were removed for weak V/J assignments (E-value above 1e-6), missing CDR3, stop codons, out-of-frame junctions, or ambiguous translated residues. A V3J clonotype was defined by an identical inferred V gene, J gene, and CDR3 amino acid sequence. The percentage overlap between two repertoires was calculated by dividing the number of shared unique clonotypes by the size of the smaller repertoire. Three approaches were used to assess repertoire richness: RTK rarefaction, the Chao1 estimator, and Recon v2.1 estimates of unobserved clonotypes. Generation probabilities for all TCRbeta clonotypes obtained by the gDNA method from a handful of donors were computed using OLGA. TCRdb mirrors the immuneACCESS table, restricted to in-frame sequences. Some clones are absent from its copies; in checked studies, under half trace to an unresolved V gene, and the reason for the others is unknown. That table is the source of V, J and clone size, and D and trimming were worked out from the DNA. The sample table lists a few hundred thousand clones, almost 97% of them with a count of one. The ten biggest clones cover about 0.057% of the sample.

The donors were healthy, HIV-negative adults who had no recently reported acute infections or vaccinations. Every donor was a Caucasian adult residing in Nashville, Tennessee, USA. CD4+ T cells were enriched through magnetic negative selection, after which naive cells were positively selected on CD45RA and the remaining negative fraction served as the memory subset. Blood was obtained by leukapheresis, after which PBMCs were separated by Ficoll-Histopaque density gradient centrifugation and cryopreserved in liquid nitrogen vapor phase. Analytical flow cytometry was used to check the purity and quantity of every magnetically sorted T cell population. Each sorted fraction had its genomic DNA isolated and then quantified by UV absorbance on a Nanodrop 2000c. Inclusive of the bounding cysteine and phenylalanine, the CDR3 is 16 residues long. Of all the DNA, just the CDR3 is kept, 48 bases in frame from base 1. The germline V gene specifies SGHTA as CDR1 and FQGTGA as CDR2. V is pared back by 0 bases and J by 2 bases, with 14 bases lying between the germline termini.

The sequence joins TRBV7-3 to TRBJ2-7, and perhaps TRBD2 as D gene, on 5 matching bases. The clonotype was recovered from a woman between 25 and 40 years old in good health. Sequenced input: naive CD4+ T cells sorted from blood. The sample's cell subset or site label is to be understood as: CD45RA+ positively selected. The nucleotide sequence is TGTGCCAGCAGCTTAACCGGGGATCGCCGAACCTACGAGCAGTACTTC. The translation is CASSLTGDRRTYEQYF. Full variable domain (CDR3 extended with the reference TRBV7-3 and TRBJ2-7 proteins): GAGVSQTPSNKVTEKGKYVELRCDPISGHTALYWYRQSLGQGPEFLIYFQGTGAADDSGLPNDRFFAVRPEGSVSTLKIQRTERGDSAVYLCASSLTGDRRTYEQYFGPGTRLTVT.